These 8 T cell receptor beta chains were all obtained from the same sample, sequenced in a study of blood T cell repertoires in COVID-19. The table came from immunoSEQ multiplex PCR; TCRdb's copy has only in-frame clones and leaves some out. The sample lists around 700,000 clones, more than 80% occurring once. Sequencing was performed on peripheral blood. Receptor source: a woman between 18 and 29 years old with acute or convalescent COVID-19.

The rearrangement links TRBV9 to TRBJ2-2, with 8 bases fitting TRBD2. With 3 bases clipped from V and 4 bases from J, the junction kept 8 bases outside the gene matches. The CDR3 loop spans 16 amino acids. Per the germline V gene, CDR1 is SGDLS and CDR2 is YYNGEE. CDR3 sequence (DNA): TGTGCCAGCAGCGGGGGGCCCGGGAGGGCCACCGGGGAGCTGTTTTTT. Its translation is CASSGGPGRATGELFF.

The chain recombines TRBV1 with TRBJ2-2; the table calls TRBD2, which could not be checked here. TRBV1 is a pseudogene segment. The CDR3 contains 16 residues. The CDR3 nucleotides read TGCACCAGCCCGAGCCGGAGCGGGGGGGCCGGCGGGGAGCTGTTTTTT. The encoded protein is CTSPSRSGGAGGELFF.

V gene TRBV10-2 combines with J gene TRBJ2-3; D possibly corresponds to TRBD2 (5 bases). Trimming pared 7 bases from V and 2 bases from J, leaving 10 bases between. The CDR3 totals 13 residues. CDR1 is WSHSY and CDR2 is SAAADI in the germline V gene. The CDR3 DNA reads as TGCGCCAGCACCTGGGGAGACACAGATACGCAGTATTTT. Translation: CASTWGDTDTQYF.

This clone appeared a single time. In DNA, the CDR3 is TGCGCCAGCAACCCAGGGTTCTGGGGAAACACCATATATTTT. Protein product: CASNPGFWGNTIYF. The rearrangement joins TRBV4-1 to TRBJ1-3, with TRBD1 as a possible D gene (5 bases). The germline CDR1 and CDR2 sequences are MGHRA and YSYEKL. V gave up 7 bases and J gave up 4 bases, with 14 bases separating them. This CDR3 contains 14 residues.

This clone was seen more than once but under ten times. This chain links TRBV5-1 with TRBJ2-7; no reliable D call. The V gene's germline CDR1 is SGHRS and CDR2 YFSETQ. This CDR3 is built from 11 residues. V dropped 4 bases and J dropped 3 bases, with 5 bases sitting between them. CDR3 DNA sequence: TGCGCCAGCAGCACAGACTACGAGCAGTACTTC. Its translation: CASSTDYEQYF.

The chain links TRBV25-1 to TRBJ2-7; the match to TRBD1 covers 8 bases. The germline V gene has CDR1 MGHDK and CDR2 SYGVNS. CDR3 size: 12 residues. V gave up 7 bases and J gave up 6 bases; unmatched junction bases: 5. The CDR3: CASTETGVEQYF. The CDR3 nucleotides read TGTGCCAGCACCGAGACAGGGGTCGAGCAGTACTTC.

The chain couples TRBV29-1 to TRBJ1-2, with 7 bases fitting TRBD1. The CDR3 contains 14 residues. CDR1 and CDR2 (germline): SQVTM, ANQGSEA. With 5 bases clipped from V and 5 bases from J, the junction kept 11 bases outside the gene matches. This CDR3 reads CSVRYRGEGYGYTF. The CDR3 coding sequence is TGCAGCGTTCGATACAGGGGAGAGGGTTATGGCTACACCTTC.

This clone was seen a single time. The J gene is TRBJ2-7, the V gene TRBV7-2, with TRBD2 identical over 9 bases. V lost 1 base to trimming and J lost 4 bases; unmatched junction nucleotides: 5. CDR1 SGHTA and CDR2 FQGNSA come from the germline V gene. The CDR3 extends over 15 amino acids. In DNA form, the CDR3 reads TGTGCCAGCAGCTTAGGTGGCGGGGGGGCGTACGAGCAGTACTTC. Translation gives CASSLGGGGAYEQYF.